In its sample, the clone carrying this T cell receptor beta chain was seen a few times. The data stem from a study of T-cell memory formation after mild COVID-19. TCRdb reprocessed the 5' RACE reads via MiXCR and lists one record per CDR3 protein. The sample carries about 100,000 distinct CDR3 sequences, 11% recorded once. Sequenced material: PBMCs or a T cell subset sorted from them (not recorded which). This receptor was obtained from a man aged 18 to 30 who had mild COVID-19 (a few samples of this study predate the infection). Cell type and time point are not known.

CDR3 protein: CASSPSGAPTNEKLFF. CDR3 DNA sequence: TGTGCCAGCAGCCCCTCGGGGGCCCCAACTAATGAAAAACTGTTTTTT. This chain joins TRBV7-9 and TRBJ1-4, with a possible D match to TRBD1 (6 bases). The CDR3 loop spans 16 amino acids. Trimming pared 5 bases from V and 0 bases from J, leaving 13 bases between. Looked up from germline, CDR1 is SEHNR and CDR2 is FQNEAQ (reference sequence).